The next 13 T cell receptor beta chains were all read from a single sample in a study of blood T cell repertoires in COVID-19. Clones were read by immunoSEQ multiplex PCR, and TCRdb kept only the in-frame ones, dropping some. The table includes 200,000 to 300,000 clones, 70% to 90% detected once. Sequencing used peripheral blood. Receptors were obtained from a man aged 25 to 40 with active or convalescent COVID-19.

V usage is TRBV29-1 and J usage is TRBJ1-1; no reliable D call. The CDR3 runs 13 residues. With 6 bases removed from V and 0 bases from J, the gap between germline ends came to 11 bases. The V gene's germline CDR1 is SQVTM and CDR2 ANQGSEA. The CDR3 bases are TGCAGCGTCTTAAGGAGGCTGAACACTGAAGCTTTCTTT. It yields the protein CSVLRRLNTEAFF. The entire variable domain, with the rest obtained from reference TRBV29-1 and TRBJ1-1, is as follows: SAVISQKPSRDICQRGTSLTIQCQVDSQVTMMFWYRQQPGQSLTLIATANQGSEATYESGFVIDKFPISRPNLTFSTLTVSNMSPEDSSIYLCSVLRRLNTEAFFGQGTRLTVV.

The chain couples TRBV5-4 to TRBJ1-3; no firm D call. With 0 bases removed from V and 3 bases from J, the gap between germline ends came to 13 bases. This CDR3 has 16 amino acids. The germline V gene encodes CDR1 SGHNT and CDR2 YYREEE (reference sequence). The CDR3 region has the DNA TGTGCCAGCAGCTTGGCCGGTGGGAGGGTTGGAAACACCATATATTTT. Protein sequence: CASSLAGGRVGNTIYF. The entire variable domain, with the rest obtained from reference TRBV5-4 and TRBJ1-3, is as follows: ETGVTQSPTHLIKTRGQQVTLRCSSQSGHNTVSWYQQALGQGPQFIFQYYREEENGRGNFPPRFSGLQFPNYSSELNVNALELDDSALYLCASSLAGGRVGNTIYFGEGSWLTVV.

The chain combines TRBV11-2 with TRBJ1-1; 7 bases match TRBD1. J lost 2 bases, V lost 4 bases, and 13 bases had no gene match. Germline lookup yields CDR1 SGHAT and CDR2 FQNNGV. The CDR3 spans 17 residues. Written as DNA, the CDR3 is TGTGCCAGCAGCTCAGAGGGGGCAGGCGGTACAAACACTGAAGCTTTCTTT. Its translation is CASSSEGAGGTNTEAFF.

The rearrangement uses TRBV7-9 and TRBJ2-3; 7 bases fit TRBD1. The CDR3 spans 17 residues. V lost 5 bases to trimming and J lost 2 bases; unmatched junction nucleotides: 13. CDR1 and CDR2 from the germline V gene are SEHNR and FQNEAQ (reference sequence). CDR3 residues: CASSPKMNRGTTDTQYF. The CDR3 DNA sequence: TGTGCCAGCAGCCCGAAGATGAACAGGGGAACCACAGATACGCAGTATTTT.

The chain couples TRBV2 to TRBJ2-1; D perhaps matches TRBD1 (5 bases). This CDR3 comprises 14 residues. V was trimmed by 5 bases and J by 8 bases, leaving 16 bases between them. Looked up from germline, CDR1 is SNHLY and CDR2 is FYNNEI. The CDR3 nucleotides are TGTGCCAGCAGTTGGCAGGGTTACATTCATGAGCAGTTCTTC. Its translation: CASSWQGYIHEQFF.

This sequence joins TRBV9 and TRBJ2-2; a possible D gene is TRBD1 (5 bases). Germline-derived CDR1 and CDR2 are SGDLS and YYNGEE. V lost 3 bases and J lost 6, with 12 bases in between. This CDR3 comprises 14 residues. CDR3 sequence (DNA): TGTGCCAGCAGCGGGGCAGGGCGCCCCGGGGAGCTGTTTTTT. Its protein is CASSGAGRPGELFF.

V usage is TRBV4-1 and J usage is TRBJ2-3, with TRBD2 identical over 7 bases. The V gene end was trimmed by 1 base and the J gene end by 3 bases; junction bases not matched to a gene: 13. This CDR3 contains 18 residues. Germline V gives CDR1 MGHRA, CDR2 YSYEKL. CDR3 in amino acids: CASSQVNWGSGGTDTQYF. The DNA of the CDR3 is TGCGCCAGCAGCCAAGTGAACTGGGGCTCCGGGGGGACAGATACGCAGTATTTT.

DNA for the CDR3: TGTGCCAGCAGTTTAACAGGGGAATATGGCTACACCTTC. It encodes CASSLTGEYGYTF. The chain joins TRBV12-3 or TRBV12-4 to TRBJ1-2; TRBD1 aligns across 7 bases. The CDR3 sequence is 13 residues long. V gave up 2 bases and J gave up 5 bases; unmatched junction bases: 2.

The chain combines TRBV13 with TRBJ2-1; 8 bases fit TRBD1. Germline V gene sequence: CDR1 PRHDT, CDR2 FYEKMQ (reference sequence). Germline trimming cut 5 bases from V and 3 bases from J; bases unmatched to any gene: 9. The CDR3 is 16 residues long. CDR3 nucleotides: TGTGCCAGCAGCCATGCAGGGGGCAAGGGCTACAATGAGCAGTTCTTC. Translation gives CASSHAGGKGYNEQFF.

V gene TRBV12-3 or TRBV12-4 combines with J gene TRBJ2-7; 7 positions match TRBD2. The ends lost 3 bases at V and 7 bases at J; junction bases unmatched: 6. The length of the CDR3 is 13 residues. The CDR3 here is CASSFEAGREQYF. For the CDR3, the DNA is TGTGCCAGCAGTTTTGAAGCGGGGAGGGAGCAGTACTTC.

The table lists this clone with a count of one. The J gene is TRBJ2-2, the V gene TRBV19, with 10 nucleotides matching TRBD1. Losses at the gene ends were 1 base for V and 6 bases for J; bases not matched to a gene: 2. Looked up from germline, CDR1 is LNHDA and CDR2 is SQIVND (reference sequence). The CDR3 covers 15 residues. CDR3 in DNA: TGTGCCAGTAGTATAGGACAGGGGGCCTCCGGGGAGCTGTTTTTT. The encoded protein is CASSIGQGASGELFF.

The chain combines TRBV29-1 with TRBJ1-1, with a tentative D call TRBD1 (5 bases). The CDR3 is 12 amino acids. V lost 7 bases and J 4 bases, leaving 13 bases between the germline ends. Germline CDR1 and CDR2: SQVTM and ANQGSEA. The CDR3 spells CSAGEAGTEAFF. CDR3 sequence (DNA): TGCAGCGCGGGGGAGGCGGGCACTGAAGCTTTCTTT.

This chain connects TRBV10-2 to TRBJ1-1; no clear D. The germline CDR1 and CDR2 sequences are WSHSY and SAAADI. The CDR3 is made up of 12 amino acids. Trimming took 7 bases from V and 1 from J, leaving 7 bases between them. For the CDR3, the DNA is TGCGCCAGCAAGGCGGCGAACACTGAAGCTTTCTTT. This sequence encodes CASKAANTEAFF.